The clone carrying this T cell receptor beta chain was detected a few times. The antigen remains undetermined. The data belong to a study of Ad26.COV2.S vaccination and SARS-CoV-2 variants. Study conclusions and caveats: Similar non-spike TCR breadth was observed in recipients of vaccine and of placebo.

Germline CDR1 reads SGHDT; CDR2 reads YYEEEE. Trimming removed 7 bases from V and 3 bases from J, with 13 bases in between. This CDR3 contains 14 residues. Sample treatment: around 19 received Ad26.COV2.S at low or high dose, single or two shots; 5 received placebo; per-sample allocation not given. Collection of samples fell on day 63 after the first vaccine or placebo injection. Repertoires were generated with immunoSEQ multiplex PCR, while TCRdb's copy carries only in-frame clones and drops some. Of some 290,000 clones detected, approximately 86% appear once; the ten largest clones hold 2% to 2.5%.

The chain couples TRBV5-6 to TRBJ2-2; D is possibly TRBD1 (6 bases). The source is a person between 18 and 59 years old who received the Ad26.COV2.S COVID-19 vaccine or a placebo. Sequencing was performed on peripheral blood, taken in a trial of Ad26.COV2.S vaccine versus placebo. CDR3 DNA sequence: TGTGCCAGCCGCAGGTGGGGGCACACCGGGGAGCTGTTTTTT. It translates to CASRRWGHTGELFF.